This entry lists 22 T cell receptor beta chains sequenced from one sample in a study of high-grade serous ovarian cancer treatment subgroups. Tumor samples were obtained before definitive surgery or chemotherapy. Generated by immunoSEQ multiplex PCR, the TCRdb table keeps only in-frame clones and is missing some. The sample carries roughly 15,000 clones, roughly nine tenths recorded once. The sequencing input was tumor tissue. The source is a human donor with high-grade serous ovarian cancer.

A single count supports this clone. The chain couples TRBV18 to TRBJ2-3; TRBD2 aligns across 9 bases. Losses at the gene ends were 4 bases for V and 6 bases for J; bases not matched to a gene: 8. CDR1 and CDR2 from the germline V gene are KGHSH and LQKENI. The CDR3 consists of 15 residues. The CDR3 DNA reads TGTGCCAGCTCACAACTAGCGGGTAGTCTGGATACGCAGTATTTT. Translation gives CASSQLAGSLDTQYF.

The chain couples TRBV19 to TRBJ1-2, with 7 bases aligning to TRBD1. The CDR3 extends over 15 amino acids. V dropped 4 bases and J dropped 4; count of bases not matched to a gene: 9. The germline V gene has CDR1 LNHDA and CDR2 SQIVND (reference sequence). In nucleotides, the CDR3 is TGTGCCAGTAGTAGCTCGGGACAGTCCCCCTATGGCTACACCTTC. The encoded protein is CASSSSGQSPYGYTF.

V gene TRBV10-3 combines with J gene TRBJ2-1; the match to TRBD2 covers 9 bases. The V gene's germline CDR1 is ENHRY and CDR2 SYGVKD. This CDR3 contains 13 residues. J lost 8 bases, V lost 7 bases, and 6 bases had no gene match. The CDR3 sequence is CAIKGGGAHEQFF. The CDR3 nucleotides are TGTGCCATCAAGGGCGGGGGGGCCCATGAGCAGTTCTTC.

The J gene is TRBJ1-2, the V gene TRBV6-6; D remains unclear. Germline values: CDR1 MNHNY, CDR2 SVGAGI (reference sequence). The germline V and J ends were trimmed by 0 bases and 6 bases, with 17 bases remaining between them. CDR3 size: 16 residues. CDR3 in amino acids: CASSYSIAYGSDGYTF. CDR3 DNA: TGTGCCAGCAGTTACTCGATAGCTTATGGCAGCGATGGCTACACCTTC.

This chain links TRBV29-1 with TRBJ2-3; D might be TRBD1 (6 bases). Germline values: CDR1 SQVTM, CDR2 ANQGSEA. The V end lost 6 bases, the J end lost 2 bases, and 15 bases lay between the germline ends. The CDR3 consists of 14 residues. CDR3 sequence (DNA): TGCAGCGTAGCTGACAGGCACCTCACAGATACGCAGTATTTT. Protein product: CSVADRHLTDTQYF.

On this clone itself: The junction does not match germline at one end; this may be a read error. The chain joins TRBV7-6 to TRBJ2-2, with 7 bases that match TRBD2. This CDR3 spans 15 amino acids. Germline V gene lookup returns CDR1 SGHVS and CDR2 FNYEAQ. The CDR3 loop is CASSKTSRGTGGLFF. CDR3 bases: TGTGCCAGCAGCAAGACTAGCCGGGGAACCGGGGGGCTGTTTTTT.

This clone showed up just a few times. This chain connects TRBV2 to TRBJ1-5; D remains unclear. CDR1 and CDR2 from the germline V gene are SNHLY and FYNNEI. CDR3 length equals 14 residues. Trimming pared 7 bases from V and 3 bases from J, leaving 13 bases between. CDR3 sequence reads: CASTARDNNQPQHF. The CDR3 bases are TGTGCCAGCACCGCGAGGGATAACAATCAGCCCCAGCATTTT.

This chain joins TRBV6-5 and TRBJ2-4; D remains unclear. Trimming pared 7 bases from V and 5 bases from J, leaving 6 bases between. The germline V gene has CDR1 MNHEY and CDR2 SVGAGI. This CDR3 is 11 amino acids long. The CDR3 sequence: CASTLQNIQYF. CDR3 in DNA: TGTGCCAGCACCCTCCAAAACATTCAGTACTTC.

This clone was counted once. The rearrangement links TRBV9 to TRBJ2-5; no firm D call. Germline V gene lookup returns CDR1 SGDLS and CDR2 YYNGEE. The CDR3 has 12 residues. V lost 4 bases, J lost 5 bases, and 9 bases lay in between. This CDR3 is CASSPGWETQYF. The DNA of the CDR3 is TGTGCCAGCAGCCCAGGTTGGGAGACCCAGTACTTC.

CDR3 coding DNA: TGCGCCAGCAGCTTGCGGCCCAGCGGCTCCTACAATGAGCAGTTCTTC. Protein sequence: CASSLRPSGSYNEQFF. V gene TRBV5-1 combines with J gene TRBJ2-1; the D gene is possibly TRBD2 (5 bases). V gave up 1 base and J gave up 0 bases, with 11 bases separating them. CDR1 SGHRS and CDR2 YFSETQ come from the germline V gene. This CDR3 contains 16 residues.

This sequence joins TRBV7-8 and TRBJ2-2, with 10 bases aligning to TRBD2. This CDR3 comprises 18 residues. Germline lookup yields CDR1 SGHVS and CDR2 FQNEAQ. The V gene end was trimmed by 2 bases and the J gene end by 1 base; junction bases not matched to a gene: 7. The CDR3 region is CASSLRYWTSGNTGELFF. For the CDR3, the DNA is TGTGCCAGCAGCTTACGCTACTGGACTAGCGGGAACACCGGGGAGCTGTTTTTT.

The chain links TRBV7-9 to TRBJ2-1, with 9 bases that match TRBD2. The J segment lost 8 bases and the V segment lost 6 bases, leaving 5 bases of the junction unmatched. CDR1 is SEHNR, CDR2 FQNEAQ, per germline (reference sequence). This CDR3 has 13 amino acids. This CDR3 reads CASRFSGGDEQFF. The CDR3, as DNA: TGTGCCAGCAGGTTTAGCGGGGGCGATGAGCAGTTCTTC.

Only a few counts were recorded for this clone. This chain joins TRBV14 and TRBJ2-7, with D maybe TRBD1 (6 bases). Germline CDR1 reads SGHDN; CDR2 reads FVKESK. Trimming removed 4 bases at V and 3 bases at J, with 19 bases between. The CDR3 totals 16 residues. The CDR3 sequence: CASSPNNPGHNYEQYF. In nucleotides, the CDR3 is TGTGCCAGCAGCCCGAATAATCCGGGACATAACTACGAGCAGTACTTC.

The rearrangement uses TRBV7-3 and TRBJ2-2, with 8 bases aligning to TRBD2. Trimming took 5 bases from V and 4 from J; bases not matched to a gene: 3. The CDR3 is made up of 14 amino acids. In germline, CDR1 is SGHTA, CDR2 FQGTGA. CDR3 in amino acids: CASSPGGGTGELFF. The CDR3 DNA reads as TGTGCCAGCAGCCCCGGGGGGGGCACCGGGGAGCTGTTTTTT. Full variable domain (remainder filled in from reference TRBV7-3 and TRBJ2-2): GAGVSQTPSNKVTEKGKYVELRCDPISGHTALYWYRQSLGQGPEFLIYFQGTGAADDSGLPNDRFFAVRPEGSVSTLKIQRTERGDSAVYLCASSPGGGTGELFFGEGSRLTVL.

This chain links TRBV11-2 with TRBJ2-5, with 8 nucleotides matching TRBD2. The CDR3 length is 15 residues. Germline assignment: CDR1 SGHAT and CDR2 FQNNGV. Trimming took 5 bases from V and 0 from J; bases not matched to a gene: 5. CDR3 DNA: TGTGCCAGCAGCCCCATAGCGGGGTACCAAGAGACCCAGTACTTC. Protein: CASSPIAGYQETQYF. Together with reference TRBV11-2 and TRBJ2-5, the CDR3 gives the full variable domain: EAGVAQSPRYKIIEKRQSVAFWCNPISGHATLYWYQQILGQGPKLLIQFQNNGVVDDSQLPKDRFSAERLKGVDSTLKIQPAKLEDSAVYLCASSPIAGYQETQYFGPGTRLLVL.

J is TRBJ2-3 and V is TRBV4-3; 7 positions agree with TRBD2. V was pared by 3 bases and J by 5 bases, with 5 bases of the junction left unmatched. The CDR3 loop spans 14 amino acids. From germline, CDR1 is LGHNA and CDR2 YSLEER. The CDR3 protein is CASSHLKRGDTQYF. CDR3 sequence (DNA): TGCGCCAGCAGCCATCTAAAGCGGGGAGATACGCAGTATTTT.

The chain joins TRBV2 to TRBJ2-5, with D uncertain. The CDR3 has 13 amino acids. Trimming removed 4 bases from V and 2 bases from J, with 8 bases in between. Germline V gene lookup returns CDR1 SNHLY and CDR2 FYNNEI. The CDR3 region is CASSGQEQETQYF. For the CDR3, the DNA is TGTGCCAGCAGTGGCCAGGAACAAGAGACCCAGTACTTC.

The chain employs TRBV29-1 and TRBJ2-3, with TRBD1 matching 11 bases. This CDR3 has 14 amino acids. V gave up 6 bases and J gave up 2 bases; unmatched junction bases: 4. CDR1 SQVTM and CDR2 ANQGSEA come from the germline V gene. The CDR3 bases are TGCAGCGTCGGGGACAGGGGGAACACAGATACGCAGTATTTT. Its translation: CSVGDRGNTDTQYF.

This chain links TRBV19 with TRBJ2-1; tentative D call: TRBD1 (6 bases). The V gene lost 1 base and the J gene lost 1 base, with 14 bases spanning the gap. This CDR3 has 17 amino acids. Germline CDR1 and CDR2: LNHDA and SQIVND (reference sequence). The CDR3 DNA sequence: TGTGCCAGTAGTATAGCCACAGGGCGGAGATCCTACAATGAGCAGTTCTTC. This encodes CASSIATGRRSYNEQFF.

The V gene is TRBV13, the J gene TRBJ2-1, with 12 nucleotides matching TRBD2. The junction had 11 bases not matched to a gene; V was cut back by 5 bases and J by 9 bases. Germline V gene lookup returns CDR1 PRHDT and CDR2 FYEKMQ (reference sequence). CDR3 size: 16 residues. The DNA for the CDR3 is TGTGCCAGCAGCACAACTCTAGCGGGGGGGCCGGGTGAGCAGTTCTTC. As protein: CASSTTLAGGPGEQFF.

This clone was counted a single time. This sequence joins TRBV11-2 and TRBJ2-3; D ambiguous. Germline CDR1 reads SGHAT; CDR2 reads FQNNGV. The CDR3 has 17 amino acids. V was clipped by 0 bases and J by 0 bases, with 13 bases between them. CDR3 in amino acids: CASSLDMANPSTDTQYF. The DNA for the CDR3 is TGTGCCAGCAGCTTAGATATGGCTAACCCTAGCACAGATACGCAGTATTTT.

The V call is TRBV7-8, the J call TRBJ1-4; the match to TRBD1 covers 10 bases. This CDR3 region has 16 residues. The V and J ends lost 2 bases and 8 bases, in that order; junction bases with no gene match: 8. Germline V gene lookup returns CDR1 SGHVS and CDR2 FQNEAQ. The CDR3 sequence: CASSLSPGQGNEKLFF. The DNA for the CDR3 is TGTGCCAGCAGCTTAAGCCCGGGACAGGGGAACGAAAAACTGTTTTTT.